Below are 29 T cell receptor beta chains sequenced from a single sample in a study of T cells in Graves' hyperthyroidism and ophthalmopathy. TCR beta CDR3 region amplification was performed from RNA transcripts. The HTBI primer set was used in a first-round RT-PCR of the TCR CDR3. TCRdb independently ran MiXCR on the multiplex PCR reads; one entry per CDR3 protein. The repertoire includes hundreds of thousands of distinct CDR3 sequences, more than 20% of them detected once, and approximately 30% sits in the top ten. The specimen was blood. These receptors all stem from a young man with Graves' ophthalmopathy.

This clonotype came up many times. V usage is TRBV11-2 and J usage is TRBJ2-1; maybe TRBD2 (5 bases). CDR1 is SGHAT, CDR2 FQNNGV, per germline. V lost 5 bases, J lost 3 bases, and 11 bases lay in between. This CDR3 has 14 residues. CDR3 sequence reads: CASSALRGYNEQFF. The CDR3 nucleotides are TGTGCCAGCAGCGCCCTCCGGGGCTACAATGAGCAGTTCTTC. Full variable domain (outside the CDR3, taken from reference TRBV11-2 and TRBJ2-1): EAGVAQSPRYKIIEKRQSVAFWCNPISGHATLYWYQQILGQGPKLLIQFQNNGVVDDSQLPKDRFSAERLKGVDSTLKIQPAKLEDSAVYLCASSALRGYNEQFFGPGTRLTVL.

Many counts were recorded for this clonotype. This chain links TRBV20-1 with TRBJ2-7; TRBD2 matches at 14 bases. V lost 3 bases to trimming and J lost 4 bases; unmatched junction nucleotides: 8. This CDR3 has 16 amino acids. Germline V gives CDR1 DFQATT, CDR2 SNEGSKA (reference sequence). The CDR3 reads CSARTSGRAAVYEQYF. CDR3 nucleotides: TGCAGTGCTAGGACTAGCGGGAGGGCCGCGGTATACGAGCAGTACTTC.

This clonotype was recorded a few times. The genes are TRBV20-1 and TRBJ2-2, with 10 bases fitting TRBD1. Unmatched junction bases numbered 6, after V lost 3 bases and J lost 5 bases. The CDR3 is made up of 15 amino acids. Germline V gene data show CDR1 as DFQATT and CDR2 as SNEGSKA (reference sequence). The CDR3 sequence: CSASPGTGETGELFF. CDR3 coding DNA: TGCAGTGCTAGCCCCGGGACAGGGGAAACCGGGGAGCTGTTTTTT.

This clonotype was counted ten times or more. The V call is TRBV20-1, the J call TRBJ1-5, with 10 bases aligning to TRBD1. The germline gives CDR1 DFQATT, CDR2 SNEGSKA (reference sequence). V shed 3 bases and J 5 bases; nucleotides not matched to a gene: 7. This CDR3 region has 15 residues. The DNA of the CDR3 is TGCAGTGCTAGTCCGGGACAGGGGTTGTATCAGCCCCAGCATTTT. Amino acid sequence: CSASPGQGLYQPQHF.

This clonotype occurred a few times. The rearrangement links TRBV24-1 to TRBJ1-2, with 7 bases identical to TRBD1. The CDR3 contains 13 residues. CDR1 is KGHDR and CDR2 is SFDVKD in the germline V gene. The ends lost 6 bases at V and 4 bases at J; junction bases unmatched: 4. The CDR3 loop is CATSPRDSYGYTF. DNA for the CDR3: TGTGCCACCAGTCCCCGGGACAGCTATGGCTACACCTTC.

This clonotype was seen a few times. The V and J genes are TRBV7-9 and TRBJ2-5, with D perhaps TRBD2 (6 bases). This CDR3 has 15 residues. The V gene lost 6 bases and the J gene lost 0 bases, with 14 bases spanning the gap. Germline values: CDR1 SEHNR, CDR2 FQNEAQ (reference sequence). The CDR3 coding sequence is TGTGCCAGCAGTGTGAGGACTACGTACCAAGAGACCCAGTACTTC. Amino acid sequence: CASSVRTTYQETQYF.

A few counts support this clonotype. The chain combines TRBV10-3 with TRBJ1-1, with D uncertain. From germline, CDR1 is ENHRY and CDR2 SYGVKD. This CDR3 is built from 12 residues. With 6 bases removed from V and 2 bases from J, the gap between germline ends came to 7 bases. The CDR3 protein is CAIRTSNTEAFF. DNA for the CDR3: TGTGCCATCAGGACATCTAACACTGAAGCTTTCTTT.

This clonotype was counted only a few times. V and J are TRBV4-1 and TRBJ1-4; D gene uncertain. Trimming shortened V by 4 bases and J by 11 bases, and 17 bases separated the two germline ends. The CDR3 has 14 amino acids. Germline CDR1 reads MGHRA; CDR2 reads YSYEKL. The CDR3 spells CASSPARPELKLFF. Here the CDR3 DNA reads TGCGCCAGCAGCCCAGCCCGGCCAGAACTTAAACTGTTTTTT.

CDR3 nucleotide sequence: TGCGCCAGCAGCCTGCGGGCTGGGGCCTCCTACGAGCAGTACTTC. Translation gives CASSLRAGASYEQYF. The genes are TRBV4-1 and TRBJ2-7, with D perhaps being TRBD1 or TRBD2 (5 bases each). Germline CDR1 and CDR2: MGHRA and YSYEKL. The CDR3 contains 15 residues. Trimming left V 4 bases short and J 0 bases short, with 13 bases between.

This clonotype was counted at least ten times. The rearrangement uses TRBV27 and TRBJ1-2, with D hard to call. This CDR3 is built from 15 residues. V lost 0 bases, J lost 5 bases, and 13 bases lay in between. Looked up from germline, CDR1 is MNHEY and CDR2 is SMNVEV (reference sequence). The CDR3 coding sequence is TGTGCCAGCAGTTTATCAGAAAACGGGATATATGGCTACACCTTC. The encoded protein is CASSLSENGIYGYTF.

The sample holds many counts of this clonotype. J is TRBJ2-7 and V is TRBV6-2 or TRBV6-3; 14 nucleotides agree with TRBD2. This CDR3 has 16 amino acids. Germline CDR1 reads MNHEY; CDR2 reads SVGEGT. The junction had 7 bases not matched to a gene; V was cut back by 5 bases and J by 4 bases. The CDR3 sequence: CASSPRTSGRPYEQYF. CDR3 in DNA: TGTGCCAGCAGTCCTCGGACTAGCGGGAGGCCGTACGAGCAGTACTTC.

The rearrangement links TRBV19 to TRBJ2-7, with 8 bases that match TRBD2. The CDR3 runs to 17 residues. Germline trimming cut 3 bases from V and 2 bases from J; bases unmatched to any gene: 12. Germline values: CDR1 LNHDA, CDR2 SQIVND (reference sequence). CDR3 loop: CASSMKSGGAGAYEQYF. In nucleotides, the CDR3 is TGTGCCAGTAGTATGAAGTCGGGAGGAGCGGGAGCCTACGAGCAGTACTTC.

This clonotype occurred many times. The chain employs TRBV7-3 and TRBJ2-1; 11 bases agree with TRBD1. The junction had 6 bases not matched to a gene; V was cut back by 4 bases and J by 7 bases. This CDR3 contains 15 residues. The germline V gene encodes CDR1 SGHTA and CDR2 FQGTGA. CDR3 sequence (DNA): TGTGCCAGCAGCTCAAGGACAGGGGGCAGGAATGAGCAGTTCTTC. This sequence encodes CASSSRTGGRNEQFF.

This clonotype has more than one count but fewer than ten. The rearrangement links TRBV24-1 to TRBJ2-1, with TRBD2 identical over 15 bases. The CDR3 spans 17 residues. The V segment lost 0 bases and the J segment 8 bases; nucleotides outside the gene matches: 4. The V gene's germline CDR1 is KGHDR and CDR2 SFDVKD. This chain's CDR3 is CATSDLGGTSGRYEQFF. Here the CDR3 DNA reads TGTGCCACCAGTGATTTGGGGGGGACTAGCGGGAGGTATGAGCAGTTCTTC.

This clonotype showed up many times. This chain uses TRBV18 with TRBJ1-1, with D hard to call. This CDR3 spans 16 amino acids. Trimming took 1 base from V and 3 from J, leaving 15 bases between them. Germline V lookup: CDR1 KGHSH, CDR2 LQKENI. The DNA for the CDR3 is TGTGCCAGCTCACCACTCCGTCGGGGAGAGGACACTGAAGCTTTCTTT. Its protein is CASSPLRRGEDTEAFF.

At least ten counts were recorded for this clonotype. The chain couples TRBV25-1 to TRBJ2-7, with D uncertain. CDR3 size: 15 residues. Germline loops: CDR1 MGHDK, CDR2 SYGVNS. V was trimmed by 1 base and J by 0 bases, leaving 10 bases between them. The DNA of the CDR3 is TGTGCCAGCAGTGAATTTGAGGACGTCTCCTACGAGCAGTACTTC. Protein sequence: CASSEFEDVSYEQYF.

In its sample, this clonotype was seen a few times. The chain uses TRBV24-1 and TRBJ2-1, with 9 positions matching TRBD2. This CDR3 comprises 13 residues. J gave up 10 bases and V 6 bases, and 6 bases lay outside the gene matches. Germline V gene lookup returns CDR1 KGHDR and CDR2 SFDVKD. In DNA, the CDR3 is TGTGCCACCAGTCAGGCGGGAGGGCTCGAGCAGTTCTTC. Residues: CATSQAGGLEQFF.

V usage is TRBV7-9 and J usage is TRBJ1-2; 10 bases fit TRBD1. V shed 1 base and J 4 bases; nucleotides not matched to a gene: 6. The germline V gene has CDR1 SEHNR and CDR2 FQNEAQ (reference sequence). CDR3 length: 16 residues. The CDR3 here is CASSLETGQGTYGYTF. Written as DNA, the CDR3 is TGTGCCAGCAGCTTAGAGACGGGACAGGGGACCTATGGCTACACCTTC. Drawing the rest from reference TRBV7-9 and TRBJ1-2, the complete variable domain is DTGVSQNPRHKITKRGQNVTFRCDPISEHNRLYWYRQTLGQGPEFLTYFQNEAQLEKSRLLSDRFSAERPKGSFSTLEIQRTEQGDSAMYLCASSLETGQGTYGYTFGSGTRLTVV.

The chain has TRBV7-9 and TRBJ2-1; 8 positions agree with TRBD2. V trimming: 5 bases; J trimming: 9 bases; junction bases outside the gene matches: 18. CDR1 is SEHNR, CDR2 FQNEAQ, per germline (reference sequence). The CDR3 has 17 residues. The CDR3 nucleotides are TGTGCCAGCAGCCCACTTCGAGCCGGGAGGGCCACGGGTGAGCAGTTCTTC. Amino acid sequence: CASSPLRAGRATGEQFF. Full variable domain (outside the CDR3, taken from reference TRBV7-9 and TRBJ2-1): DTGVSQNPRHKITKRGQNVTFRCDPISEHNRLYWYRQTLGQGPEFLTYFQNEAQLEKSRLLSDRFSAERPKGSFSTLEIQRTEQGDSAMYLCASSPLRAGRATGEQFFGPGTRLTVL.

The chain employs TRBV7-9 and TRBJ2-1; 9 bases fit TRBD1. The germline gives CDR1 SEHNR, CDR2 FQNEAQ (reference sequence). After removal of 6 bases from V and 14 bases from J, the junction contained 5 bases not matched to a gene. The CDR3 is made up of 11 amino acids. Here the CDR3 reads CASSLGTGKFF. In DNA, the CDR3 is TGTGCCAGCAGTCTCGGGACAGGGAAGTTCTTC.

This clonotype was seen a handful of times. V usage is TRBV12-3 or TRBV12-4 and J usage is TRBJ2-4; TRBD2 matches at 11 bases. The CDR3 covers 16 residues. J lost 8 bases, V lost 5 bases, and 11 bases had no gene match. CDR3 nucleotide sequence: TGTGCCAGCAGTGCTAGCGGGAGGAGGCCCGCAGACATTCAGTACTTC. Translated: CASSASGRRPADIQYF.

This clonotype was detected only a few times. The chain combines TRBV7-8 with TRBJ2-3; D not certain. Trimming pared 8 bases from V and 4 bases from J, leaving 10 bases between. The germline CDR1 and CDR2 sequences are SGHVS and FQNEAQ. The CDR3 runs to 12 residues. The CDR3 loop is CASSTPADTQYF. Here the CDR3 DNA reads TGTGCCAGCTCCACACCCGCAGATACGCAGTATTTT.

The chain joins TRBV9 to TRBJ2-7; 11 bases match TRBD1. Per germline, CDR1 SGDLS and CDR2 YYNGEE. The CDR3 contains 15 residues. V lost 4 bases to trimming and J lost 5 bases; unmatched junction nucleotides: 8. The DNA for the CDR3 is TGTGCCAGCAGCCTAGGGACAGGGGGTCTCGACGAGCAGTACTTC. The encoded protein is CASSLGTGGLDEQYF.

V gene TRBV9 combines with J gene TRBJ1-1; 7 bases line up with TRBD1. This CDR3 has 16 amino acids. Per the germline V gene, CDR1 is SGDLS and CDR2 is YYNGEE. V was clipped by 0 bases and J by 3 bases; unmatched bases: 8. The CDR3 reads CASSVDINRGDTEAFF. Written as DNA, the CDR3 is TGTGCCAGCAGCGTAGACATCAACAGGGGCGACACTGAAGCTTTCTTT.

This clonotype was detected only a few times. Here the CDR3 DNA reads TGTGCCAGCAGTACCCCACAGGGAGCGGCCCCCTACGAGCAGTACTTC. It yields the protein CASSTPQGAAPYEQYF. V is TRBV27 and J is TRBJ2-7, with D maybe TRBD1 (6 bases). CDR1 is MNHEY, CDR2 SMNVEV, per germline (reference sequence). V was clipped by 5 bases and J by 2 bases, with 19 bases between them. The length of the CDR3 is 16 residues.

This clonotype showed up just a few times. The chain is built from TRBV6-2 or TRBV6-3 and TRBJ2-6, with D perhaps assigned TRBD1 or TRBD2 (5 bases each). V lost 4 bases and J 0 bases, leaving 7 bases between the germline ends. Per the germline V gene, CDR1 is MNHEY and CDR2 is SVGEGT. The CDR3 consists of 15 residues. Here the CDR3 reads CASSSGGSGANVLTF. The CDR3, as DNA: TGTGCCAGCAGTTCTGGGGGCTCTGGGGCCAACGTCCTGACTTTC.

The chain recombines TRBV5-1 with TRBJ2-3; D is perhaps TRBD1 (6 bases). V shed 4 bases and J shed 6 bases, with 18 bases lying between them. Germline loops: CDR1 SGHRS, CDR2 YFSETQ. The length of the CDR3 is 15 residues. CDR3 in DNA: TGCGCCAGCAGCCTGTACAGGGATGGTATGGATACGCAGTATTTT. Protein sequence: CASSLYRDGMDTQYF.

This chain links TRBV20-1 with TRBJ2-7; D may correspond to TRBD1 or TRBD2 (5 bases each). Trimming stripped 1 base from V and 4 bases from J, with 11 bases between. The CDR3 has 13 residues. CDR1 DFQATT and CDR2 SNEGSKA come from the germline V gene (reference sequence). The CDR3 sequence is CSARVGTAYEQYF. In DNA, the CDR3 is TGCAGTGCTAGAGTTGGGACCGCTTACGAGCAGTACTTC.

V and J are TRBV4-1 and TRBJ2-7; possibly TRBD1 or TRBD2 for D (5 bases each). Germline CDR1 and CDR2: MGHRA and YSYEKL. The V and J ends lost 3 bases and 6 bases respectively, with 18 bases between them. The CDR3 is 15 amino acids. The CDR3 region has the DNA TGCGCCAGCAGCCAGCCGGGACGGCGTCCCCTCGAGCAGTACTTC. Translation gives CASSQPGRRPLEQYF.